This T cell receptor beta chain derives from a study of cytomegalovirus exposure and HLA in healthy donors. Findings and caveats of the study: About 87% or about 30% of the time was how often most TCR beta V segments were productive, according to an earlier analysis. Judged likely to be a sequencing artifact was a cluster of highly shared sequence variants. A missense DCLRE1C variant was associated with V- and J-gene trimming of TCR beta chains in a later analysis, and an independent cohort replicated the association.

Germline trimming cut 8 bases from V and 8 bases from J; bases unmatched to any gene: 8. This CDR3 region has 12 residues. The germline V gene encodes CDR1 MRHNA and CDR2 SNTAGT. Everyone who donated was a healthy bone marrow donor. Worth noting for this clone: Its specificity is not known.

It was with 60 Vbeta and 13 Jbeta primers that the PCR ran. Some clones are missing from TCRdb's copy, which holds only in-frame ones; the method was immunoSEQ multiplex PCR. The sample has 150,000 to 200,000 clones; 68% are singletons. The sequence was collected from a man aged 45-65 years in good health and CMV-seronegative. The rearrangement links TRBV6-4 to TRBJ1-2, with TRBD1 matching 7 bases. Material for sequencing was PBMCs. CDR3: CASSHRGGGYTF. Written as DNA, the CDR3 is TGTGCCAGCTCCCACAGGGGTGGCGGCTACACCTTC.